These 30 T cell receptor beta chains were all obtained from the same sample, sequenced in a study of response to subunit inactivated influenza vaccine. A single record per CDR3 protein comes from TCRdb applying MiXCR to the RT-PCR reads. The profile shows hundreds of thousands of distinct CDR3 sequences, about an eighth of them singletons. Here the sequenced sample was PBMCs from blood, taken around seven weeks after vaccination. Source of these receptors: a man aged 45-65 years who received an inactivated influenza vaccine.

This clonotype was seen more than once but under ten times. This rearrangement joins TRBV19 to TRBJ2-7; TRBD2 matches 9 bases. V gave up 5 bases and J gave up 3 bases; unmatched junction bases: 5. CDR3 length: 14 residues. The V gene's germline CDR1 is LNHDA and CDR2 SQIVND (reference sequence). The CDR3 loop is CASSPGTSSYEQYF. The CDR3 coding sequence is TGTGCCAGTAGTCCTGGGACTAGCAGCTACGAGCAGTACTTC.

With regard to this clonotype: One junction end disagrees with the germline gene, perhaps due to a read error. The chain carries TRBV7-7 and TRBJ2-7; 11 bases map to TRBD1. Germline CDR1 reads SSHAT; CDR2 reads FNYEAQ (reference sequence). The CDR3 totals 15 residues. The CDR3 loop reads CASRKAGTGGYEQYF. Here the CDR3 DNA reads TGTGCTAGCAGGAAAGCCGGGACAGGGGGCTACGAGCAGTACTTC.

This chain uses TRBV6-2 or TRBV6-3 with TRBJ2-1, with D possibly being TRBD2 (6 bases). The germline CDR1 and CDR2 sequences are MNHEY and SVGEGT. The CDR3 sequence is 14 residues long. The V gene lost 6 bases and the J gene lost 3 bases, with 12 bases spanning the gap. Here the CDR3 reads CASRQAGYYNEQFF. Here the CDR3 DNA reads TGTGCCAGCAGACAAGCGGGCTACTACAATGAGCAGTTCTTC.

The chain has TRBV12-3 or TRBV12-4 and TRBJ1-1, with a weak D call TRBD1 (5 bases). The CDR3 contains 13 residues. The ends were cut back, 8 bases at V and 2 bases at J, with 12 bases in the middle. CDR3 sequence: CASDGGSNTEAFF. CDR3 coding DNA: TGTGCCAGCGACGGGGGTTCAAACACTGAAGCTTTCTTT.

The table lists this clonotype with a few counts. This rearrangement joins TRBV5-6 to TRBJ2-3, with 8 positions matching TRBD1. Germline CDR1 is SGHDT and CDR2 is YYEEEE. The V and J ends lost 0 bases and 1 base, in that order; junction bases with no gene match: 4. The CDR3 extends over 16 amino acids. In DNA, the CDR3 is TGTGCCAGCAGCTTGGGTCCGGGACAGGGCACAGATACGCAGTATTTT. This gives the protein CASSLGPGQGTDTQYF.

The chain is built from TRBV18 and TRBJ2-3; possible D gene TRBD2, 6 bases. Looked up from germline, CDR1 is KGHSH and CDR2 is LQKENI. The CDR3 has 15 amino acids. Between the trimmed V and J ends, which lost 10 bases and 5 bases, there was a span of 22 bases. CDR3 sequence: CATTLRGGPRDTQYF. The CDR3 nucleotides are TGTGCCACCACTTTGCGGGGAGGCCCAAGAGATACGCAGTATTTT.

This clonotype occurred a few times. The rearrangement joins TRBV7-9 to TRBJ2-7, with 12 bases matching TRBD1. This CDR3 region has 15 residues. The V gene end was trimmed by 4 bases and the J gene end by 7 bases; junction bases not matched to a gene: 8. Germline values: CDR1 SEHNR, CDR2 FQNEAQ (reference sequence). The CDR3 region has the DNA TGTGCCAGCAGCTCATCGGGACAGGGGGCGGAAGAGCAGTACTTC. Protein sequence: CASSSSGQGAEEQYF.

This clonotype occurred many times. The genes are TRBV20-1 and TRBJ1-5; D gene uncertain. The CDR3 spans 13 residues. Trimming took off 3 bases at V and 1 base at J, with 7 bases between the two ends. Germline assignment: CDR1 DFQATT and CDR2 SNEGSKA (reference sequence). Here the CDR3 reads CSARSTSNQPQHF. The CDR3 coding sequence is TGCAGTGCTAGGTCTACGAGCAATCAGCCCCAGCATTTT.

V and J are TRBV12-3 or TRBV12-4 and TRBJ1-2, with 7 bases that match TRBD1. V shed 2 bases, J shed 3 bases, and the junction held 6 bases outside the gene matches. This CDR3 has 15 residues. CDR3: CASSLSGRGDYGYTF. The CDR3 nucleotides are TGTGCCAGCAGTTTATCGGGCAGGGGGGACTATGGCTACACCTTC.

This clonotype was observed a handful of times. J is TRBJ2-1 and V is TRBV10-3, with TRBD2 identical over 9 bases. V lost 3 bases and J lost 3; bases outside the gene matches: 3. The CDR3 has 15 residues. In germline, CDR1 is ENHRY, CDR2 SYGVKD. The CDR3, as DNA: TGTGCCATCAGTGAAGCGGGAGGATACTACAATGAGCAGTTCTTC. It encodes CAISEAGGYYNEQFF.

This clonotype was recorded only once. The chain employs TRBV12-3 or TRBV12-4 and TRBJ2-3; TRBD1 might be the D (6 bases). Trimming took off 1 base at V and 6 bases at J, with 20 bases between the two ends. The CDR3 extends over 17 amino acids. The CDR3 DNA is TGTGCCAGCAGTTTAGACTTAAACAGGGTGCCGAGGGATACGCAGTATTTT. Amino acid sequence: CASSLDLNRVPRDTQYF.

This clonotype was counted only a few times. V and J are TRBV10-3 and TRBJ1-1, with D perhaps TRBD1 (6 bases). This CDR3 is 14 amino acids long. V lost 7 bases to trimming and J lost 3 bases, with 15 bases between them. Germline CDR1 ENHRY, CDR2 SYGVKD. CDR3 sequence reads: CAITARGRDTEAFF. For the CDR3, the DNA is TGTGCCATCACTGCTCGGGGGCGGGACACTGAAGCTTTCTTT.

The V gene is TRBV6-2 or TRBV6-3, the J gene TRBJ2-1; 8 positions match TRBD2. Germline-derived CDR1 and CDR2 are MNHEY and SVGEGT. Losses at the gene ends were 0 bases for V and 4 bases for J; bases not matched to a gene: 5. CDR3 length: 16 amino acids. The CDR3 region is CASSYSRGGSYNEQFF. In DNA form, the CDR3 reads TGTGCCAGCAGTTACTCTCGCGGGGGGTCTTACAATGAGCAGTTCTTC.

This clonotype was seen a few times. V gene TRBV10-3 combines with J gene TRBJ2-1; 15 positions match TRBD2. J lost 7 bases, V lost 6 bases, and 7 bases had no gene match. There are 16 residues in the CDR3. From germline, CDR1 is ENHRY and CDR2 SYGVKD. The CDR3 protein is CAIRGTSGGPINEQFF. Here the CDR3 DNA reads TGTGCCATCAGGGGGACTAGCGGGGGGCCAATAAATGAGCAGTTCTTC.

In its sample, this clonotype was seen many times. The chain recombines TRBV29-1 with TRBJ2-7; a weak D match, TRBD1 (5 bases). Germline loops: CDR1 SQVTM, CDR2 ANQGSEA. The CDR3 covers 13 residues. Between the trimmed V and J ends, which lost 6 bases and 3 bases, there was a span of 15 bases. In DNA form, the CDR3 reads TGCAGCGTGGGGCCCCCGGTGGTCTACGAGCAGTACTTC. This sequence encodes CSVGPPVVYEQYF.

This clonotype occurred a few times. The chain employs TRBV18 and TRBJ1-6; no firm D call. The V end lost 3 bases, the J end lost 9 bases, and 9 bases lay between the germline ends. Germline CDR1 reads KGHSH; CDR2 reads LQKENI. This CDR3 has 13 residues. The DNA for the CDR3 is TGTGCCAGCTCACCTCGAGAGCTTTCACCCCTCCACTTT. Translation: CASSPRELSPLHF.

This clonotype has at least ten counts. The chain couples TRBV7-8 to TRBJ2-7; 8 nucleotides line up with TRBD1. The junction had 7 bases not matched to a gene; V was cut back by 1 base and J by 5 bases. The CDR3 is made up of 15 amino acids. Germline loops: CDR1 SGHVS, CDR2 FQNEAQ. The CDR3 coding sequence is TGTGCCAGCAGCTTAGACAGGGGGAGGTCAGACGAGCAGTACTTC. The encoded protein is CASSLDRGRSDEQYF.

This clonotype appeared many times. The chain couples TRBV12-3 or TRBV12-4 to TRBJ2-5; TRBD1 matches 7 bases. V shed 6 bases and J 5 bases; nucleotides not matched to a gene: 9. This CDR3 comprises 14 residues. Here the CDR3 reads CASRYATGRETQYF. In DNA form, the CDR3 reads TGTGCCAGCAGATACGCGACAGGGCGTGAGACCCAGTACTTC.

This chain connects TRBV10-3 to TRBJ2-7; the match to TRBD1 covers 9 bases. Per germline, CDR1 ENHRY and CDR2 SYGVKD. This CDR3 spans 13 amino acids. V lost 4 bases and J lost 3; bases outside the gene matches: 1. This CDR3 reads CAISGQGGYEQYF. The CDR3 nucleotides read TGTGCCATCAGTGGACAGGGGGGCTACGAGCAGTACTTC.

The CDR3 DNA follows: TGTGCCAGCAGCCAAGACAGTTGGGCGGGAGTTTACGAGCAGTACTTC. Its protein is CASSQDSWAGVYEQYF. The rearrangement joins TRBV3-1 to TRBJ2-7; 7 bases match TRBD2. V lost 0 bases and J lost 4; bases outside the gene matches: 9. Germline loops: CDR1 LGHDT, CDR2 YNNKEL (reference sequence). The CDR3 is made up of 16 amino acids.

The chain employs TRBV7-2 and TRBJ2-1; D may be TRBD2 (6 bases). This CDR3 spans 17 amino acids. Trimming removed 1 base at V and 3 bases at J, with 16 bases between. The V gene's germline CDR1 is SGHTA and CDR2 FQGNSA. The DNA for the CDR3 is TGTGCCAGCAGCTTAGTCGCGGGTAGCGGTAACTACAATGAGCAGTTCTTC. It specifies CASSLVAGSGNYNEQFF.

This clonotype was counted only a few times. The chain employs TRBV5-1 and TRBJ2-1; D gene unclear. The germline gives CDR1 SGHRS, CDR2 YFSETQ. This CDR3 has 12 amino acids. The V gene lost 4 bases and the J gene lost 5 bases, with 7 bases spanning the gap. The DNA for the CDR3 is TGCGCCAGCAGCCGGTGGGACAATGAGCAGTTCTTC. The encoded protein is CASSRWDNEQFF. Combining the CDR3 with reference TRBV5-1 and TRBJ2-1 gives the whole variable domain KAGVTQTPRYLIKTRGQQVTLSCSPISGHRSVSWYQQTPGQGLQFLFEYFSETQRNKGNFPGRFSGRQFSNSRSEMNVSTLELGDSALYLCASSRWDNEQFFGPGTRLTVL.

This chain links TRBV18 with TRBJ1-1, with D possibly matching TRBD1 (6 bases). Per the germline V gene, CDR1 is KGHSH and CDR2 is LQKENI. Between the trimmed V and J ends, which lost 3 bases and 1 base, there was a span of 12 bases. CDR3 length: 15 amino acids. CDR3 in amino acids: CASSPMGAGNTEAFF. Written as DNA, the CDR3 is TGTGCCAGCTCACCTATGGGGGCTGGGAACACTGAAGCTTTCTTT.

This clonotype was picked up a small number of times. The CDR3 DNA follows: TGTGCCAGCAGCCCCATTCGGGGCACCGGGGAGCTGTTTTTT. Translating gives CASSPIRGTGELFF. V and J are TRBV27 and TRBJ2-2; D is possibly TRBD2 (5 bases). The germline V gene has CDR1 MNHEY and CDR2 SMNVEV (reference sequence). V lost 6 bases, J lost 4 bases, and 12 bases lay in between. The CDR3 is 14 amino acids.

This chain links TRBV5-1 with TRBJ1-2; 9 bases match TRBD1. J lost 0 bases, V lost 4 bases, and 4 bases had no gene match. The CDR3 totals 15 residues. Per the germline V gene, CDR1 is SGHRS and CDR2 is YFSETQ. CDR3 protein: CASSTGQGTNYGYTF. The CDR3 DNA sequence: TGCGCCAGCAGCACCGGACAGGGGACTAACTATGGCTACACCTTC.

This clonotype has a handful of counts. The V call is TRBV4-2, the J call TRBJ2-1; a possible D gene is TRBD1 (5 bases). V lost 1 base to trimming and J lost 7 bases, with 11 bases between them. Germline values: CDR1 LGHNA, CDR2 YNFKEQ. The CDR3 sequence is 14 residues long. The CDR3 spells CASSQAGAGNEQFF. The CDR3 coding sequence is TGTGCCAGCAGCCAAGCTGGGGCAGGGAATGAGCAGTTCTTC.

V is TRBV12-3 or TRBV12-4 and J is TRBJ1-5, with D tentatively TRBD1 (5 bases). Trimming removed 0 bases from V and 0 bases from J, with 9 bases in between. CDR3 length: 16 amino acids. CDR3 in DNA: TGTGCCAGCAGTTTAGCGTCGGGGGTTAGCAATCAGCCCCAGCATTTT. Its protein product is CASSLASGVSNQPQHF.

CDR3 DNA: TGTGCCAGCAGCTTCCTAGCGGGGGGGTGGGATGAGCAGTTCTTC. It translates to CASSFLAGGWDEQFF. This chain uses TRBV7-9 with TRBJ2-1; 12 nucleotides agree with TRBD2. CDR3 size: 15 residues. Germline V gene data show CDR1 as SEHNR and CDR2 as FQNEAQ (reference sequence). J lost 8 bases, V lost 3 bases, and 5 bases had no gene match.

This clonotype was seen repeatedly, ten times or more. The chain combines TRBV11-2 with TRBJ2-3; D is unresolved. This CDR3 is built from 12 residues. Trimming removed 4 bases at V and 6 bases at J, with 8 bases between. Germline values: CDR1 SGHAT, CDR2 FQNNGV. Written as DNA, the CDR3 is TGTGCCAGCAGCTCGAGTGTGGATACGCAGTATTTT. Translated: CASSSSVDTQYF.

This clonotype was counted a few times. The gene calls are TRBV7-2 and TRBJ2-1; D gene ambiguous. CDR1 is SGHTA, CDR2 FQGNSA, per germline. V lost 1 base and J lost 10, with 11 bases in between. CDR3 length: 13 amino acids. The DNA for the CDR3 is TGTGCCAGCAGCTTAGAGCCTACATACGAGCAGTTCTTC. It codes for CASSLEPTYEQFF.